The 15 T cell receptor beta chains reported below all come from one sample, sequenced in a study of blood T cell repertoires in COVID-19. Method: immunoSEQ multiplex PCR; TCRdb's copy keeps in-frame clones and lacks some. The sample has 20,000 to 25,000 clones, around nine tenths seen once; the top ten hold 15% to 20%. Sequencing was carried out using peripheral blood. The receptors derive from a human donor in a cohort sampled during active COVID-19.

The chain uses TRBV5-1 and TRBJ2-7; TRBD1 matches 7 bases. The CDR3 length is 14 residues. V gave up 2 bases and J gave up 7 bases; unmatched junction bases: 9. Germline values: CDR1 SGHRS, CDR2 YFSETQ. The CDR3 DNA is TGCGCCAGCAGCTTCAGGGGGTCTGAGTGGGAGCAGTACTTC. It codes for CASSFRGSEWEQYF.

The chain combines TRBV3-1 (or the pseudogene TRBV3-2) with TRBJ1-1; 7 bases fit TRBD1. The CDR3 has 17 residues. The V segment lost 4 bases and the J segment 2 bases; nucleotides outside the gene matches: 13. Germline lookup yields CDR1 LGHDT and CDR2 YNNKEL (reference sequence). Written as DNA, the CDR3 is TGTGCCAGCAGCCTCTTGACAGGGACTAGGGGTAACACTGAAGCTTTCTTT. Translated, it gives CASSLLTGTRGNTEAFF.

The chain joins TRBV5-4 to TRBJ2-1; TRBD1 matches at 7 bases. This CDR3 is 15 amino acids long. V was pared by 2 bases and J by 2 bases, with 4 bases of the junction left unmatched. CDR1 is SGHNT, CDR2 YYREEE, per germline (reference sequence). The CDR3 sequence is CASSFPQGAYNEQFF. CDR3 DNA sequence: TGTGCCAGCAGCTTCCCTCAGGGGGCCTACAATGAGCAGTTCTTC.

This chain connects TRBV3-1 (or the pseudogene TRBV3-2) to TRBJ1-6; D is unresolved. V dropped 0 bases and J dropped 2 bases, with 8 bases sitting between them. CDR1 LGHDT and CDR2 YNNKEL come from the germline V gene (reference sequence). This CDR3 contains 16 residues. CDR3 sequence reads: CASSQDLGAYNSPLHF. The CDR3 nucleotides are TGTGCCAGCAGCCAAGATCTCGGGGCCTATAATTCACCCCTCCACTTT.

CDR3 in amino acids: CASSPGQNYGYTF. In DNA, the CDR3 is TGTGCCAGTAGTCCGGGACAGAACTATGGCTACACCTTC. The chain carries TRBV19 and TRBJ1-2; 7 bases map to TRBD1. V trimming: 5 bases; J trimming: 2 bases; junction bases outside the gene matches: 2. CDR1 LNHDA and CDR2 SQIVND come from the germline V gene (reference sequence). The CDR3 consists of 13 residues.

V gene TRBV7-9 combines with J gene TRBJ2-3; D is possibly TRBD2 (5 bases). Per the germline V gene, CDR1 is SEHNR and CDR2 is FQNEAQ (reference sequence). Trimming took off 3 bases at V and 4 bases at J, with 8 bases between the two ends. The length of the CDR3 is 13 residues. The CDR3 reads CASSLSGSDTQYF. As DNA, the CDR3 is TGTGCCAGCAGCTTGAGCGGTTCAGATACGCAGTATTTT.

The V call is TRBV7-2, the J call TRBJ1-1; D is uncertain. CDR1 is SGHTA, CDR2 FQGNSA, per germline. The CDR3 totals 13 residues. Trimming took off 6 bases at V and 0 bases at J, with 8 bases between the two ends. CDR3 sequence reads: CASRILMNTEAFF. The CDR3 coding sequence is TGTGCCAGCAGAATATTAATGAACACTGAAGCTTTCTTT.

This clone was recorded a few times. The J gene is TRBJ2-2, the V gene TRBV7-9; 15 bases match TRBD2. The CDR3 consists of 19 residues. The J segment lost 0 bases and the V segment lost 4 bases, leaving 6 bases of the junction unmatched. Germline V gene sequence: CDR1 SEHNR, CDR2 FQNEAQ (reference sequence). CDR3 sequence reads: CASSSTGTSGGTNTGELFF. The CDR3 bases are TGTGCCAGCAGCTCCACCGGGACTAGCGGGGGGACGAACACCGGGGAGCTGTTTTTT.

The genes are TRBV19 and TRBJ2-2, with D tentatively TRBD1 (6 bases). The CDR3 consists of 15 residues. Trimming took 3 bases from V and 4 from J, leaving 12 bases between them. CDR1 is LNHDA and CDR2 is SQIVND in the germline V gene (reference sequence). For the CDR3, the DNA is TGTGCCAGTAGTATGCTCGAGGGGGTCACCGGGGAGCTGTTTTTT. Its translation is CASSMLEGVTGELFF.

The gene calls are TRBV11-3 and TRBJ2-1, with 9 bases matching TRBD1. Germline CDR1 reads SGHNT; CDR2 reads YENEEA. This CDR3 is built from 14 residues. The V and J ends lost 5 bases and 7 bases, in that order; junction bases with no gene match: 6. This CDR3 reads CASSPRDRANEQFF. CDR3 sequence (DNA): TGTGCCAGCAGCCCACGGGACAGGGCGAATGAGCAGTTCTTC.

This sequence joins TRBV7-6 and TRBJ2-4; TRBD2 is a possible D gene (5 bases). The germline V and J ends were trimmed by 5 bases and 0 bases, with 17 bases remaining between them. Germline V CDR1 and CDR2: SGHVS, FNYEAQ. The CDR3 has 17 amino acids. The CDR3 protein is CASSPSSAGLAKNIQYF. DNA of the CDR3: TGTGCCAGCAGCCCGTCCTCCGCGGGCCTAGCCAAAAACATTCAGTACTTC. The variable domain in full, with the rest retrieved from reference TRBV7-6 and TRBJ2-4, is GAGVSQSPRYKVTKRGQDVALRCDPISGHVSLYWYRQALGQGPEFLTYFNYEAQQDKSGLPNDRFSAERPEGSISTLTIQRTEQRDSAMYRCASSPSSAGLAKNIQYFGAGTRLSVL.

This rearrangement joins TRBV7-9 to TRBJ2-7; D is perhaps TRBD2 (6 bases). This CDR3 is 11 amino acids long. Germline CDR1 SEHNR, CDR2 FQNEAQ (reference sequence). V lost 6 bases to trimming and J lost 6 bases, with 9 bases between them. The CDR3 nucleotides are TGTGCCAGCAGGCGGGGAGTCGAGCAGTACTTC. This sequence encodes CASRRGVEQYF.

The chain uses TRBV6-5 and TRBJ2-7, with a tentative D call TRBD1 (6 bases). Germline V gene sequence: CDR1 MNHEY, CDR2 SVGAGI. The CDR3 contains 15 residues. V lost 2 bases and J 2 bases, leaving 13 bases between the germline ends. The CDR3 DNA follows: TGTGCCAGCAGTTACCGTCAGGGACACCCCTACGAGCAGTACTTC. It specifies CASSYRQGHPYEQYF.

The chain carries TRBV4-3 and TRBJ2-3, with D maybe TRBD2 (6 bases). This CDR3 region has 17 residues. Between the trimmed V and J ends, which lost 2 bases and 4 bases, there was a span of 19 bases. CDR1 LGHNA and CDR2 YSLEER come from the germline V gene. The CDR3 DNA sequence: TGCGCCAGCAGCCAATTTCTCGGCGGGGTAGGGCCAGATACGCAGTATTTT. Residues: CASSQFLGGVGPDTQYF.

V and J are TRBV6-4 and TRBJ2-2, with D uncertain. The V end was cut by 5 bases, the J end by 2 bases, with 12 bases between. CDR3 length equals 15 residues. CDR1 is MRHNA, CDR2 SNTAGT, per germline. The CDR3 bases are TGTGCCAGCAGTTTGAGGCCGATTAACACCGGGGAGCTGTTTTTT. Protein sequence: CASSLRPINTGELFF.